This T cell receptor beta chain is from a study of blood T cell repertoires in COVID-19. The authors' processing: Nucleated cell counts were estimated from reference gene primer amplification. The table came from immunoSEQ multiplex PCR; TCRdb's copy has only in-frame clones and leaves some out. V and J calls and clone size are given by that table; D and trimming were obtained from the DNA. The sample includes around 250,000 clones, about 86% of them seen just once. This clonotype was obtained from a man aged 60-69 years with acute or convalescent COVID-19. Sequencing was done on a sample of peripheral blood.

The CDR3 DNA reads TGTGCCAGTCAGACCGGGACAGGGCTTGGGGTCACCGGGGAGCTGTTTTTT. It specifies CASQTGTGLGVTGELFF. The V call is TRBV19, the J call TRBJ2-2; 9 nucleotides line up with TRBD1. This CDR3 is 17 amino acids long. V trimming: 8 bases; J trimming: 4 bases; junction bases outside the gene matches: 14. CDR1 is LNHDA and CDR2 is SQIVND in the germline V gene (reference sequence).